Each of the 25 T cell receptor beta chains below was sequenced from the same sample in a study of blood T cell repertoires in COVID-19. The protocol was immunoSEQ multiplex PCR, while the TCRdb copy is restricted to in-frame clones and leaves out a portion. Counted here are about 200,000 clones, roughly nine tenths occurring once; the ten biggest clones make up over 7%. The specimen sequenced was PBMCs or T cells enriched from blood (not recorded which). The receptors were sampled from a woman under 30 who had recovered from COVID-19.

The chain is built from TRBV5-1 and TRBJ2-1, with TRBD1 identical over 10 bases. This CDR3 has 21 amino acids. The V segment lost 5 bases and the J segment 0 bases; nucleotides outside the gene matches: 20. Germline CDR1 and CDR2: SGHRS and YFSETQ. CDR3 loop: CASRPTGGWQEGFFSYNEQFF. The CDR3 coding sequence is TGCGCCAGCAGGCCGACAGGGGGCTGGCAGGAAGGTTTTTTCTCCTACAATGAGCAGTTCTTC.

The chain couples TRBV2 to TRBJ1-4; 7 bases are a match to TRBD1. The germline V gene encodes CDR1 SNHLY and CDR2 FYNNEI. The CDR3 sequence is 13 residues long. With V trimmed by 2 bases and J by 14 bases, 8 bases remained unmatched. CDR3 protein: CASSEILGQALFF. CDR3 coding DNA: TGTGCCAGCAGTGAAATCCTAGGACAGGCCCTGTTTTTT.

The chain employs TRBV18 and TRBJ2-1, with 7 nucleotides matching TRBD1. The CDR3 has 17 amino acids. Germline V gene sequence: CDR1 KGHSH, CDR2 LQKENI. J lost 3 bases, V lost 4 bases, and 12 bases had no gene match. The CDR3 DNA sequence: TGTGCCAGCTCACAATTATTCAGGCGGACAGGCTACAATGAGCAGTTCTTC. It specifies CASSQLFRRTGYNEQFF.

The chain combines TRBV6-1 with TRBJ2-3, with D maybe TRBD1 (6 bases). This CDR3 spans 17 amino acids. Trimming left V 2 bases short and J 1 base short, with 16 bases between. CDR1 is MNHNS, CDR2 SASEGT, per germline. The CDR3 region is CASSEPPQGEGTDTQYF. The CDR3 DNA sequence: TGTGCCAGCAGTGAACCCCCACAGGGTGAGGGCACAGATACGCAGTATTTT.

This chain links TRBV30 with TRBJ2-1, with 8 positions matching TRBD1. The germline CDR1 and CDR2 sequences are GTSNPN and SVGIG (reference sequence). V shed 2 bases, J shed 7 bases, and the junction held 7 bases outside the gene matches. This CDR3 has 14 residues. The CDR3 nucleotides read TGTGCCTGGAGTACCGGGACAGGTCTGAATGAGCAGTTCTTC. It codes for CAWSTGTGLNEQFF.

This chain joins TRBV5-1 and TRBJ1-2; weak D call: TRBD1 (6 bases). Trimming cost V 4 bases and J 4 bases, with 8 bases left between them. Germline V lookup: CDR1 SGHRS, CDR2 YFSETQ. The length of the CDR3 is 12 residues. CDR3 sequence reads: CASSGDTYGYTF. The CDR3, as DNA: TGCGCCAGCAGCGGGGACACCTATGGCTACACCTTC.

The CDR3 loop is CASSESAGQNNSPLHF. CDR3 nucleotides: TGCGCCAGCAGTGAGTCGGCTGGGCAGAATAATTCACCCCTCCACTTT. This chain joins TRBV10-2 and TRBJ1-6; no reliable D call. CDR1 and CDR2 from the germline V gene are WSHSY and SAAADI. Trimming pared 0 bases from V and 5 bases from J, leaving 11 bases between. CDR3 length: 16 amino acids.

Here the CDR3 reads CASSPATGGEETQYF. For the CDR3, the DNA is TGCGCCAGCAGCCCCGCTACCGGGGGGGAGGAGACCCAGTACTTC. The chain is built from TRBV5-1 and TRBJ2-5; 8 bases align to TRBD2. The V gene end was trimmed by 4 bases and the J gene end by 5 bases; junction bases not matched to a gene: 10. Germline CDR1 is SGHRS and CDR2 is YFSETQ. There are 15 residues in the CDR3.

The chain links TRBV28 to TRBJ2-5; the match to TRBD1 covers 7 bases. Looked up from germline, CDR1 is MDHEN and CDR2 is SYDVKM. The CDR3 is made up of 16 amino acids. V shed 6 bases, J shed 5 bases, and the junction held 15 bases outside the gene matches. This CDR3 reads CASSRGRGFQSETQYF. The CDR3 DNA is TGTGCCAGCAGCCGCGGCAGGGGGTTCCAATCCGAGACCCAGTACTTC. Full variable domain (missing parts from reference TRBV28 and TRBJ2-5): DVKVTQSSRYLVKRTGEKVFLECVQDMDHENMFWYRQDPGLGLRLIYFSYDVKMKEKGDIPEGYSVSREKKERFSLILESASTNQTSMYLCASSRGRGFQSETQYFGPGTRLLVL.

The chain uses TRBV7-3 and TRBJ2-1; 10 bases agree with TRBD2. The germline V gene encodes CDR1 SGHTA and CDR2 FQGTGA. The CDR3 spans 14 residues. After removal of 5 bases from V and 10 bases from J, the junction contained 8 bases not matched to a gene. In DNA, the CDR3 is TGTGCCAGCAGCCCATTAGCGGGGGGAGGAGAGCAGTTCTTC. Translating gives CASSPLAGGGEQFF.

The table lists this clone with a count of one. CDR3 region: CASGFYGSNEQFF. CDR3 DNA: TGTGCTAGTGGTTTTTACGGGAGCAATGAGCAGTTCTTC. The genes are TRBV12-5 and TRBJ2-1, with a weak D call TRBD2 (6 bases). The CDR3 consists of 13 residues. The germline V gene encodes CDR1 LGHNT and CDR2 FRNRAP. The V and J ends lost 3 bases and 6 bases respectively, with 9 bases between them.

This chain connects TRBV9 to TRBJ1-4; 7 positions match TRBD1. The CDR3 length is 16 residues. CDR1 and CDR2 (germline): SGDLS, YYNGEE. J gave up 4 bases and V 4 bases, and 10 bases lay outside the gene matches. The CDR3 protein is CASSRTPGTVNEKLFF. Here the CDR3 DNA reads TGTGCCAGCAGCAGAACTCCCGGGACAGTTAATGAAAAACTGTTTTTT.

The chain uses TRBV6-1 and TRBJ2-7, with D possibly TRBD2 on 6 matching bases. The CDR3 sequence is 15 residues long. The germline V gene encodes CDR1 MNHNS and CDR2 SASEGT. Trimming pared 3 bases from V and 2 bases from J, leaving 14 bases between. The CDR3 spells CASSDGGAGPYEQYF. CDR3 sequence (DNA): TGTGCCAGCAGTGATGGGGGTGCGGGGCCCTACGAGCAGTACTTC.

This clone was observed a single time. V gene TRBV7-6 combines with J gene TRBJ2-7; D unclear. The CDR3 loop spans 13 amino acids. CDR1 is SGHVS, CDR2 FNYEAQ, per germline. Trimming took off 1 base at V and 3 bases at J, with 7 bases between the two ends. The CDR3 loop is CASSLGQDYEQYF. The CDR3 nucleotides are TGTGCCAGCAGCTTAGGGCAGGACTACGAGCAGTACTTC.

The chain links TRBV13 to TRBJ1-2; perhaps TRBD1 as D (6 bases). V was shortened by 5 bases and J by 4 bases, with 20 bases between the two germline ends. Germline-derived CDR1 and CDR2 are PRHDT and FYEKMQ (reference sequence). This CDR3 is 16 amino acids long. The CDR3 DNA reads as TGTGCCAGCAGCCCCCGGGCGCAGGGGAAGGTCTATGGCTACACCTTC. This encodes CASSPRAQGKVYGYTF. Using reference TRBV13 and TRBJ1-2 for the parts outside the CDR3, the full variable domain is AAGVIQSPRHLIKEKRETATLKCYPIPRHDTVYWYQQGPGQDPQFLISFYEKMQSDKGSIPDRFSAQQFSDYHSELNMSSLELGDSALYFCASSPRAQGKVYGYTFGSGTRLTVV.

This chain uses TRBV18 with TRBJ2-3, with D uncertain. This CDR3 is built from 14 residues. V lost 1 base and J 10 bases, leaving 15 bases between the germline ends. The germline V gene encodes CDR1 KGHSH and CDR2 LQKENI. The CDR3 spells CASSPLALDEAQYF. The CDR3 DNA is TGTGCCAGCTCACCACTGGCCCTCGACGAGGCGCAGTATTTT. Looking up the rest from reference TRBV18 and TRBJ2-3 gives the full variable domain: NAGVMQNPRHLVRRRGQEARLRCSPMKGHSHVYWYRQLPEEGLKFMVYLQKENIIDESGMPKERFSAEFPKEGPSILRIQQVVRGDSAAYFCASSPLALDEAQYFGPGTRLTVL.

Details on this clone: Other DNA sequences from this sample encode an identical CDR3 as well. The chain has TRBV9 and TRBJ2-1, with 8 bases lining up with TRBD2. The V and J ends lost 0 bases and 4 bases, in that order; junction bases with no gene match: 6. The CDR3 contains 16 residues. The germline V gene encodes CDR1 SGDLS and CDR2 YYNGEE. This CDR3 reads CASSVAGTRAYNEQFF. Here the CDR3 DNA reads TGTGCCAGCAGCGTAGCTGGGACTAGAGCTTACAATGAGCAGTTCTTC.

This clone was seen a single time. The V call is TRBV6-5, the J call TRBJ2-4; maybe TRBD1 (6 bases). The length of the CDR3 is 16 residues. The germline gives CDR1 MNHEY, CDR2 SVGAGI. Trimming pared 3 bases from V and 2 bases from J, leaving 14 bases between. Here the CDR3 reads CASSYQGIGTKNIQYF. The CDR3 region has the DNA TGTGCCAGCAGTTATCAGGGGATAGGGACCAAAAACATTCAGTACTTC.

The V and J genes are TRBV7-2 and TRBJ2-5, with TRBD2 as a possible D gene (6 bases). The CDR3 extends over 15 amino acids. CDR1 is SGHTA, CDR2 FQGNSA, per germline. The germline V and J ends were trimmed by 1 base and 4 bases, with 13 bases remaining between them. CDR3 residues: CASSLGARTTETQYF. The CDR3 coding sequence is TGTGCCAGCAGCTTAGGAGCTAGGACTACAGAGACCCAGTACTTC.

The V call is TRBV28, the J call TRBJ1-1; 7 nucleotides line up with TRBD1. J gave up 11 bases and V 6 bases, and 9 bases lay outside the gene matches. The CDR3 sequence is 12 residues long. Per germline, CDR1 MDHEN and CDR2 SYDVKM. The CDR3 DNA sequence: TGTGCCAGCAGAACTGCACAGGGGTGGGCTTTCTTT. It specifies CASRTAQGWAFF.

The J gene is TRBJ1-2, the V gene TRBV2, with a possible D match to TRBD1 (5 bases). V was clipped by 10 bases and J by 8 bases, with 14 bases between them. The CDR3 is made up of 11 amino acids. Germline lookup yields CDR1 SNHLY and CDR2 FYNNEI. CDR3 nucleotide sequence: TGTGCCACTCAGGGCTCCCGGGGCTACACCTTC. It encodes CATQGSRGYTF. Full variable domain (missing parts from reference TRBV2 and TRBJ1-2): EPEVTQTPSHQVTQMGQEVILRCVPISNHLYFYWYRQILGQKVEFLVSFYNNEISEKSEIFDDQFSVERPDGSNFTLKIRSTKLEDSAMYFCATQGSRGYTFGSGTRLTVV.

In DNA form, the CDR3 reads TGTGCCAGCAGAACAGGGGGCGGGGGTGAAAAACTGTTTTTT. Its protein product is CASRTGGGGEKLFF. The chain is built from TRBV6-5 and TRBJ1-4; 9 bases are a match to TRBD1. The CDR3 extends over 14 amino acids. V gave up 6 bases and J gave up 7 bases; unmatched junction bases: 6. From germline, CDR1 is MNHEY and CDR2 SVGAGI.

The chain carries TRBV9 and TRBJ1-1, with TRBD1 as a possible D gene (6 bases). The V and J ends lost 4 bases and 4 bases respectively, with 17 bases between them. This CDR3 is built from 15 residues. In germline, CDR1 is SGDLS, CDR2 YYNGEE. In DNA, the CDR3 is TGTGCCAGCAGCCCCGACTGGGGGCGCGGCACTGAAGCTTTCTTT. Residues: CASSPDWGRGTEAFF.

The rearrangement links TRBV15 to TRBJ1-5; D is possibly TRBD1 (6 bases). V dropped 0 bases and J dropped 3 bases, with 12 bases sitting between them. The CDR3 has 16 amino acids. The V gene's germline CDR1 is LNHNV and CDR2 YYDKDF (reference sequence). The CDR3 DNA sequence: TGTGCCACCAGCAGAGATCGGCGGGGGGCCAATCAGCCCCAGCATTTT. This codes for CATSRDRRGANQPQHF.

The CDR3 DNA follows: TGTGCCAGCAGTGCAAGCGGACAGGGGAACACTGAAGCTTTCTTT. Translated: CASSASGQGNTEAFF. The chain has TRBV2 and TRBJ1-1, with 8 bases that match TRBD1. In germline, CDR1 is SNHLY, CDR2 FYNNEI. Germline trimming cut 4 bases from V and 1 base from J; bases unmatched to any gene: 5. The CDR3 runs to 15 residues.